The 30 T cell receptor beta chains reported below all come from one sample, sequenced in a study of T cells after yellow fever vaccination. MiXCR was run by TCRdb on the 5' RACE reads, yielding one entry per CDR3 protein. The sample consists of more than 50,000 distinct CDR3 sequences, 5.5% to 6% of them appearing once. The material sequenced was PBMCs, either bulk or a sorted T-cell subset (CD4+, CD8+, memory, or dextramer-sorted; not recorded which), taken on the day of the yellow fever booster vaccination. These receptors were taken from a young man who received the YFV17D yellow fever vaccine.

J is TRBJ2-7 and V is TRBV9; no clear D gene. The germline CDR1 and CDR2 sequences are SGDLS and YYNGEE. The length of the CDR3 is 14 residues. The V end lost 4 bases, the J end lost 5 bases, and 16 bases lay between the germline ends. DNA for the CDR3: TGTGCCAGCAGCATTCGGCCCGTTGGGAACGAGCAGTACTTC. The encoded protein is CASSIRPVGNEQYF.

This clonotype was detected only a few times. The chain couples TRBV25-1 to TRBJ2-1; tentatively, D is TRBD1 or TRBD2 (5 bases each). CDR1 MGHDK and CDR2 SYGVNS come from the germline V gene. The CDR3 runs 15 residues. With 3 bases removed from V and 9 bases from J, the gap between germline ends came to 18 bases. The CDR3 spells CASSDPPGPRPEQFF. DNA for the CDR3: TGTGCCAGCAGTGATCCCCCGGGGCCGCGCCCTGAGCAGTTCTTC. Combining the CDR3 with reference TRBV25-1 and TRBJ2-1 gives the whole variable domain EADIYQTPRYLVIGTGKKITLECSQTMGHDKMYWYQQDPGMELHLIHYSYGVNSTEKGDLSSESTVSRIRTEHFPLTLESARPSHTSQYLCASSDPPGPRPEQFFGPGTRLTVL.

This clonotype was detected many times. J is TRBJ1-4 and V is TRBV5-1; D call uncertain. The germline gives CDR1 SGHRS, CDR2 YFSETQ. There are 15 residues in the CDR3. Between the trimmed V and J ends, which lost 3 bases and 6 bases, there was a span of 15 bases. This chain's CDR3 is CASSYQPRSDEKLFF. The CDR3 coding sequence is TGCGCCAGCAGCTATCAGCCCCGATCAGATGAAAAACTGTTTTTT.

This chain links TRBV10-3 with TRBJ2-5, with a weak D call TRBD2 (6 bases). Germline CDR1 is ENHRY and CDR2 is SYGVKD. The length of the CDR3 is 15 residues. Trimming stripped 6 bases from V and 0 bases from J, with 14 bases between. CDR3 coding DNA: TGTGCCATCAGGGAGAGACTAGAGTACCAAGAGACCCAGTACTTC. It is translated as CAIRERLEYQETQYF.

The table lists this clonotype with many counts. The rearrangement joins TRBV7-9 to TRBJ2-1; D ambiguous. V was cut by 6 bases and J by 9 bases, with 15 bases left in between. The CDR3 is 13 residues long. Germline V gene sequence: CDR1 SEHNR, CDR2 FQNEAQ (reference sequence). In DNA, the CDR3 is TGTGCCAGCAGATGGGTCCCGAATGGTGAGCAGTTCTTC. It specifies CASRWVPNGEQFF.

The rearrangement uses TRBV24-1 and TRBJ1-5; D is undetermined. V lost 1 base to trimming and J lost 6 bases, with 3 bases between them. CDR1 KGHDR and CDR2 SFDVKD come from the germline V gene. The CDR3 runs to 12 residues. The chain's CDR3 is CATSDFGQPQHF. As DNA, the CDR3 is TGTGCCACCAGTGATTTTGGTCAGCCCCAGCATTTT.

The V gene is TRBV12-3 or TRBV12-4, the J gene TRBJ1-1; D remains unclear. Trimming cost V 6 bases and J 1 base, with 9 bases left between them. This CDR3 spans 13 amino acids. CDR3 amino acids: CASRPTENTEAFF. The DNA of the CDR3 is TGTGCCAGCAGGCCCACAGAGAACACTGAAGCTTTCTTT.

This clonotype was picked up many times. An end of the junction differs from the germline gene, which may be a read error. This chain connects TRBV12-3 or TRBV12-4 to TRBJ2-1, with 7 bases matching TRBD1. The CDR3 runs 11 residues. CDR3 loop: CASSSDRDLVF. The CDR3 DNA sequence: TGTGCCAGCAGTTCCGACAGGGATTTGGTCTTC.

This clonotype occurred a few times. The chain is built from TRBV4-1 and TRBJ2-1, with TRBD1 matching 9 bases. CDR1 and CDR2 from the germline V gene are MGHRA and YSYEKL. V gave up 6 bases and J gave up 1 base; unmatched junction bases: 7. This CDR3 region has 16 residues. The DNA of the CDR3 is TGCGCCAGCAGTACGGGACAGGGATCGTCCTACAATGAGCAGTTCTTC. Translation: CASSTGQGSSYNEQFF.

This clonotype has just a few counts. The chain couples TRBV9 to TRBJ2-2; the match to TRBD1 covers 9 bases. V was clipped by 1 base and J by 4 bases; unmatched bases: 5. Germline loops: CDR1 SGDLS, CDR2 YYNGEE. The CDR3 sequence is 16 residues long. CDR3 DNA sequence: TGTGCCAGCAGCGTACCGGGACAGGGACCCACCGGGGAGCTGTTTTTT. Translated: CASSVPGQGPTGELFF.

As to this clonotype: A much larger clonotype is one base distant, so this may be a read error. The genes are TRBV12-3 or TRBV12-4 and TRBJ2-2; D might be TRBD1 (6 bases). The CDR3 has 16 amino acids. Trimming stripped 4 bases from V and 4 bases from J, with 16 bases between. DNA of the CDR3: TGTGCCAGCAGTTACATTGGGGGCCTTACCACCGGGGAGCTGTTTTTT. Amino acids: CASSYIGGLTTGELFF.

This clonotype appeared many times. The rearrangement links TRBV6-5 to TRBJ2-1; perhaps TRBD2 as D (5 bases). This CDR3 spans 12 amino acids. Trimming pared 8 bases from V and 10 bases from J, leaving 15 bases between. Germline V gene lookup returns CDR1 MNHEY and CDR2 SVGAGI. The CDR3 DNA reads TGTGCCAGCTACGGCGAGAGCGGAGAGCAGTTCTTC. Its protein product is CASYGESGEQFF.

The chain couples TRBV5-4 to TRBJ2-7, with 7 nucleotides matching TRBD1. V was clipped by 3 bases and J by 3 bases; unmatched bases: 3. Germline V gene lookup returns CDR1 SGHNT and CDR2 YYREEE (reference sequence). This CDR3 has 13 residues. CDR3: CASSWTGDYEQYF. The DNA of the CDR3 is TGTGCCAGCAGCTGGACAGGAGACTACGAGCAGTACTTC.

This clonotype came up many times. V gene TRBV9 combines with J gene TRBJ2-1; TRBD2 matches 15 bases. Germline V CDR1 and CDR2: SGDLS, YYNGEE. This CDR3 has 15 amino acids. The V and J ends lost 5 bases and 7 bases, in that order; junction bases with no gene match: 4. The CDR3 region has the DNA TGTGCCAGCAGGGGGACTAGCGGGGGGCAGAATGAGCAGTTCTTC. It codes for CASRGTSGGQNEQFF.

This clonotype was detected many times. The chain couples TRBV4-1 to TRBJ2-5, with 8 bases identical to TRBD1. Losses at the gene ends were 1 base for V and 5 bases for J; bases not matched to a gene: 12. The CDR3 has 17 residues. From germline, CDR1 is MGHRA and CDR2 YSYEKL. The CDR3 DNA follows: TGCGCCAGCAGCCAAGTTCCAGGGGGCGTGGATAGGGAGACCCAGTACTTC. Protein sequence: CASSQVPGGVDRETQYF.

This clonotype was picked up a small number of times. J is TRBJ2-1 and V is TRBV9, with TRBD1 matching 9 bases. This CDR3 is 17 amino acids long. V gave up 4 bases and J gave up 1 base; unmatched junction bases: 9. Germline values: CDR1 SGDLS, CDR2 YYNGEE. For the CDR3, the DNA is TGTGCCAGCAGCTCGTCGATCGACAGGGGGTCCTACAATGAGCAGTTCTTC. It codes for CASSSSIDRGSYNEQFF.

This clonotype was observed many times. The chain recombines TRBV15 with TRBJ2-2, with D perhaps being TRBD1 or TRBD2 (5 bases each). Germline values: CDR1 LNHNV, CDR2 YYDKDF (reference sequence). With 5 bases removed from V and 6 bases from J, the gap between germline ends came to 13 bases. The CDR3 spans 14 residues. The CDR3 sequence is CATSPGRTSGELFF. The CDR3, as DNA: TGTGCCACCAGCCCGGGACGCACGTCCGGGGAGCTGTTTTTT.

This chain uses TRBV29-1 with TRBJ2-5, with D possibly TRBD1 on 6 matching bases. The CDR3 covers 14 residues. Trimming removed 4 bases at V and 4 bases at J, with 16 bases between. The germline V gene has CDR1 SQVTM and CDR2 ANQGSEA. CDR3 sequence: CSVVVRGALETQYF. The DNA of the CDR3 is TGCAGCGTTGTAGTCAGGGGCGCGCTAGAGACCCAGTACTTC.

The V call is TRBV7-9, the J call TRBJ1-5; 7 bases fit TRBD1. Germline CDR1 SEHNR, CDR2 FQNEAQ (reference sequence). The CDR3 spans 15 residues. Trimming removed 4 bases from V and 9 bases from J; junction bases left unmatched: 12. CDR3 residues: CASSSRDSPLSPQHF. In DNA, the CDR3 is TGTGCCAGCAGCTCCCGGGACAGCCCTTTGTCGCCCCAGCATTTT.

This clonotype was counted between two and nine times. The chain uses TRBV7-6 and TRBJ2-3; D is unclear. The CDR3 is made up of 15 amino acids. The germline V gene has CDR1 SGHVS and CDR2 FNYEAQ. V was cut by 6 bases and J by 3 bases, with 16 bases left in between. The CDR3 here is CASRRAASWTDTQYF. As DNA, the CDR3 is TGTGCCAGCAGACGGGCGGCTAGTTGGACAGATACGCAGTATTTT.

The V call is TRBV4-1, the J call TRBJ2-7; TRBD1 or TRBD2 may be the D gene (5 bases each). Germline loops: CDR1 MGHRA, CDR2 YSYEKL. There are 14 residues in the CDR3. The V end lost 4 bases, the J end lost 3 bases, and 13 bases lay between the germline ends. DNA of the CDR3: TGCGCCAGCAGCCCCGGGCAGGGAGACTACGAGCAGTACGTC. This sequence encodes CASSPGQGDYEQYV.

This clonotype was recorded only once. CDR3 region: CASSWGGRSPNQPQHF. DNA of the CDR3: TGTGCCAGCAGCTGGGGGGGCAGGTCCCCCAATCAGCCCCAGCATTTT. This rearrangement joins TRBV5-6 to TRBJ1-5, with D possibly TRBD1 on 6 matching bases. Germline values: CDR1 SGHDT, CDR2 YYEEEE. V lost 3 bases and J 3 bases, leaving 16 bases between the germline ends. CDR3 length: 16 amino acids.

This clonotype has a count of ten or more. This chain connects TRBV9 to TRBJ1-1; weak D call: TRBD1 (5 bases). This CDR3 is 13 amino acids long. V was shortened by 4 bases and J by 6 bases, with 13 bases between the two germline ends. The germline V gene has CDR1 SGDLS and CDR2 YYNGEE. Here the CDR3 DNA reads TGTGCCAGCAGCTCACCCGGGGGGGCTGAAGCTTTCTTT. This gives the protein CASSSPGGAEAFF. The whole variable domain, remainder taken from reference TRBV9 and TRBJ1-1, is DSGVTQTPKHLITATGQRVTLRCSPRSGDLSVYWYQQSLDQGLQFLIQYYNGEERAKGNILERFSAQQFPDLHSELNLSSLELGDSALYFCASSSPGGAEAFFGQGTRLTVV.

The table lists this clonotype with many counts. The rearrangement links TRBV12-3 or TRBV12-4 to TRBJ2-1; D is unclear. The CDR3 sequence is 12 residues long. Trimming stripped 6 bases from V and 7 bases from J, with 10 bases between. CDR3 in amino acids: CASRRSRNEQFF. CDR3 DNA: TGTGCCAGCAGGAGGAGCCGGAATGAGCAGTTCTTC.

There are many counts of this clonotype. The genes are TRBV27 and TRBJ2-2, with D tentatively TRBD1 (6 bases). From germline, CDR1 is MNHEY and CDR2 SMNVEV (reference sequence). V was cut by 7 bases and J by 7 bases, with 10 bases left in between. The CDR3 loop spans 12 amino acids. The CDR3 coding sequence is TGTGCCAGCACACAGGGTTACGGGGAGCTGTTTTTT. Its translation: CASTQGYGELFF.

This clonotype was seen ten or more times. The gene calls are TRBV15 and TRBJ2-5; 7 bases are shared with TRBD2. CDR3 length equals 15 residues. Trimming took 2 bases from V and 4 from J; bases not matched to a gene: 7. Germline V lookup: CDR1 LNHNV, CDR2 YYDKDF (reference sequence). The CDR3 DNA reads TGTGCCACCAGCAGATCGGGGGGAATGGGAGAGACCCAGTACTTC. Translating gives CATSRSGGMGETQYF. The full variable domain, completed using reference TRBV15 and TRBJ2-5, is DAMVIQNPRYQVTQFGKPVTLSCSQTLNHNVMYWYQQKSSQAPKLLFHYYDKDFNNEADTPDNFQSRRPNTSFCFLDIRSPGLGDTAMYLCATSRSGGMGETQYFGPGTRLLVL.

This clonotype showed up many times. V usage is TRBV29-1 and J usage is TRBJ2-2; 9 bases are a match to TRBD2. Germline V gene data show CDR1 as SQVTM and CDR2 as ANQGSEA. The CDR3 totals 17 residues. The V gene end was trimmed by 0 bases and the J gene end by 6 bases; junction bases not matched to a gene: 11. The CDR3 loop reads CSVEDLRGGGAAGELFF. Here the CDR3 DNA reads TGCAGCGTTGAAGATCTTCGTGGCGGGGGGGCAGCCGGGGAGCTGTTTTTT.

Only a few counts were recorded for this clonotype. J is TRBJ1-2 and V is TRBV6-2 or TRBV6-3; possible D gene TRBD1, 5 bases. With 5 bases removed from V and 6 bases from J, the gap between germline ends came to 13 bases. Germline loops: CDR1 MNHEY, CDR2 SVGEGT. The CDR3 length is 13 residues. This chain's CDR3 is CASSPQGIDGYTF. CDR3 coding DNA: TGTGCCAGCAGTCCCCAGGGAATTGATGGCTACACCTTC.

This clonotype appeared many times. The rearrangement joins TRBV7-2 to TRBJ2-1; D possibly matches TRBD1 or TRBD2 (5 bases each). The CDR3 has 19 residues. CDR1 and CDR2 (germline): SGHTA, FQGNSA. Between the trimmed V and J ends, which lost 2 bases and 1 base, there was a span of 21 bases. The CDR3 reads CASSLRGPHAPSSYNEQFF. The CDR3 DNA reads as TGTGCCAGCAGCTTAAGGGGACCCCACGCTCCCTCATCCTACAATGAGCAGTTCTTC.

This clonotype was detected ten times or more. The rearrangement links TRBV20-1 to TRBJ2-5; tentatively, D is TRBD2 (6 bases). Trimming stripped 3 bases from V and 5 bases from J, with 22 bases between. CDR1 and CDR2 (germline): DFQATT, SNEGSKA (reference sequence). The CDR3 is 16 residues long. Here the CDR3 reads CSARSQEGGDGETQYF. CDR3 DNA sequence: TGCAGTGCTAGGAGCCAGGAGGGCGGGGACGGGGAGACCCAGTACTTC.